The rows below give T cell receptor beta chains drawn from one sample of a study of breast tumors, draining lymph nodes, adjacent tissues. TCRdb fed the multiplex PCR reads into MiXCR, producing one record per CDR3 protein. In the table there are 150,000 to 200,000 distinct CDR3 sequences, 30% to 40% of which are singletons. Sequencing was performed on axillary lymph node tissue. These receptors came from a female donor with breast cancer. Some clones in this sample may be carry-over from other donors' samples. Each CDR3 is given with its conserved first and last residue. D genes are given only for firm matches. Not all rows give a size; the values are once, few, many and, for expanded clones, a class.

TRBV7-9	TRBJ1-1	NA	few	CASSLVDGAEAFF	TGTGCCAGCAGCTTAGTGGACGGAGCTGAAGCTTTCTTT
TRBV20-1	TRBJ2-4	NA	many	CSARSWILAKNIQYF	TGCAGTGCTAGATCCTGGATTCTAGCCAAAAACATTCAGTACTTC
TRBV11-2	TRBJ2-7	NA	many	CASSFLQGQDEQYF	TGTGCCAGCAGCTTCCTACAGGGCCAAGACGAGCAGTACTTC
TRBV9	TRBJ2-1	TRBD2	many	CASSPPSSGPWNEQFF	TGTGCCAGCAGCCCCCCCTCTAGCGGACCCTGGAATGAGCAGTTCTTC
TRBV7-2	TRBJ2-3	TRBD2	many	CASSTSGSMTDTQYF	TGTGCCAGCAGCACGAGCGGGAGCATGACAGATACGCAGTATTTT
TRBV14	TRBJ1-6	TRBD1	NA	CASSLRTGGSPLHF	TGTGCCAGCAGCCTTCGGACAGGGGGTTCACCCCTCCACTTT
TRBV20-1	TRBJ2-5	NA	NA	CSARDWTTGTQYF	TGCAGTGCTAGGGATTGGACTACCGGGACCCAGTACTTC
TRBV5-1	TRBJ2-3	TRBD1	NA	CASNRQGSDTQYF	TGCGCCAGCAACCGACAGGGTTCAGATACGCAGTATTTT
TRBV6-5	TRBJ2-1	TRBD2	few	CAPAHPSGLAGVDEQFF	TGTGCCCCAGCCCACCCATCAGGACTAGCGGGAGTGGATGAGCAGTTCTTC
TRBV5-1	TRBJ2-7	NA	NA	CANSFASEQYF	TGCGCCAACAGCTTCGCCTCCGAGCAGTACTTC
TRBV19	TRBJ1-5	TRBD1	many	CASRGQGAYQPQHF	TGTGCCAGTAGGGGTCAGGGGGCTTATCAGCCCCAGCATTTT
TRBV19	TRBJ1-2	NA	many	CASSIDGVRGYTF	TGTGCCAGTAGTATAGATGGGGTTAGAGGCTACACCTTC
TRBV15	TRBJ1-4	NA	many	CATSRESVPNEKLFF	TGTGCCACCAGCAGAGAGTCAGTCCCTAATGAAAAACTGTTTTTT
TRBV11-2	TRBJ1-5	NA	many	CASSLGWGNQPQHF	TGTGCCAGCAGCTTAGGTTGGGGGAATCAGCCCCAGCATTTT
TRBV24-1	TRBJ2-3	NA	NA	CARVGTVRTDTQYF	TGTGCTAGAGTCGGGACGGTACGCACAGATACGCAGTATTTT
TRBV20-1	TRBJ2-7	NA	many	CSARGATSWGYEQYF	TGCAGTGCTAGAGGAGCCACTAGCTGGGGCTACGAGCAGTACTTC
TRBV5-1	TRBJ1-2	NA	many	CASREQGPQRGYTF	TGCGCCAGCAGGGAGCAGGGGCCACAAAGAGGCTACACCTTC